The rows below give T cell receptor beta chains drawn from one sample of a study of Ad26.COV2.S vaccination and SARS-CoV-2 variants. The protocol was immunoSEQ multiplex PCR, while the TCRdb copy is restricted to in-frame clones and leaves out a portion. The table records about 330,000 clones, 85% to 90% of them present only once. Sequencing used peripheral blood, obtained in a trial of Ad26.COV2.S vaccine versus placebo. Every receptor here comes from a person between 18 and 60 years old who received the Ad26.COV2.S COVID-19 vaccine or a placebo. Each CDR3 is given with its conserved first and last residue. The D gene is left open where the match is weak. Some rows mark clone size as missing; the rest say once, few, many or name a class of expanded clone.

j_call | clone_size | v_call | d_call | cdr3_nt | cdr3_aa
TRBJ2-3 | . | TRBV2 | . | TGTGCCAGCAGTGAAGGTGATGGGGGGGGCGTGTATACGCAGTATTTT | CASSEGDGGGVYTQYF
TRBJ1-2 | . | TRBV6-5 | . | TGTGCCAGCAGTTACGGGTTTATGTATGGCTACACCTTC | CASSYGFMYGYTF
TRBJ1-1 | . | TRBV5-5 | . | TGTGCCAGCAGCTTGGAGGTTAGGGGACTGGGGTACACTGAAGCTTTCTTT | CASSLEVRGLGYTEAFF
TRBJ2-2 | . | TRBV6-2/TRBV6-3 | TRBD1 | TGTGCCAGCAGTTACCGCGACAGGGCGAGGAACACCGGGGAGCTGTTTTTT | CASSYRDRARNTGELFF
TRBJ2-5 | . | TRBV30 | . | TGTGCCTGGAGATGGAGGAACGTGTACCAAGAGACCCAGTACTTC | CAWRWRNVYQETQYF
TRBJ1-5 | once | TRBV10-2 | . | TGCGCCAGCAGTGAGTCGGGAGGGGCTAATCAGCCCCAGCATTTT | CASSESGGANQPQHF
TRBJ1-1 | . | TRBV7-9 | TRBD1 | TGTGCCAGCAGCTTACTAGGGGGCGATGAAGCTTTCTTT | CASSLLGGDEAFF
TRBJ2-1 | . | TRBV7-2 | TRBD2 | TGTGCCAGCAGCTATCTAGCGGGGGGGCTTAATGAGCAGTTCTTC | CASSYLAGGLNEQFF
TRBJ2-7 | once | TRBV7-6 | . | TGTGCCAGCAGCTTAGCAGGTGCAGGGAGCTCCTACGAGCAGTACTTC | CASSLAGAGSSYEQYF
TRBJ1-5 | . | TRBV27 | . | TGTGCCAGCAGTTTTAGGTTCGGGGATTATAGCAATCAGCCCCAGCATTTT | CASSFRFGDYSNQPQHF
TRBJ2-7 | . | TRBV27 | TRBD1 | TGTGCCAGCAGTCCTGCGGGTCGGGCAGGGGGCTACGAGCAGTACTTC | CASSPAGRAGGYEQYF
TRBJ2-2 | . | TRBV6-4 | . | TGTGCCAGCAGTGACTCGGGGGGAACCGGGGAGCTGTTTTTT | CASSDSGGTGELFF
TRBJ1-1 | . | TRBV18 | TRBD1 | TGTGCCAGCTCACCGGACAGGTATGAAGCTTTCTTT | CASSPDRYEAFF
TRBJ1-2 | . | TRBV7-9 | . | TGTGCCAGCAGCTATGGGTTTTCCTATGGCTACACCTTC | CASSYGFSYGYTF
TRBJ2-1 | . | TRBV6-6 | TRBD1 | TGTGCCAGCAGTTTGGAGACAGGGAACCCCTACAATGAGCAGTTCTTC | CASSLETGNPYNEQFF
TRBJ2-5 | . | TRBV6-2/TRBV6-3 | TRBD2 | TGTGCCAGCAGTCGAGGGGGGAGCGGGGGCCAAGAGACCCAGTACTTC | CASSRGGSGGQETQYF
TRBJ2-3 | . | TRBV11-2 | TRBD2 | TGTGCCAGCAGCCAAGGACTAGCGGGGGGCCACACAGATACGCAGTATTTT | CASSQGLAGGHTDTQYF
TRBJ1-6 | once | TRBV7-3 | . | TGTGCCAGCAGCTTAGAGCACCCAAATAATTCACCCCTCCACTTT | CASSLEHPNNSPLHF
TRBJ2-1 | . | TRBV16 | . | TGTGCCAGCAGCCAATTTCCGGAATACAATGAGCAGTTCTTC | CASSQFPEYNEQFF
TRBJ1-1 | . | TRBV5-4 | TRBD1 | TGTGCCAGCAGGGATGGGACAGGGGGCTCGAACACTGAAGCTTTCTTT | CASRDGTGGSNTEAFF
TRBJ1-1 | . | TRBV7-2 | TRBD1 | TGTGCCAGCAGCCCTGTGGGGACAGGGGCTCGGACTGAAGCTTTCTTT | CASSPVGTGARTEAFF
TRBJ1-1 | . | TRBV28 | . | TGTGCCAGCAGCTTTTCCAAGGGGGTGAAGGGGGTGAAAACTGAAGCTTTCTTT | CASSFSKGVKGVKTEAFF
TRBJ2-2 | . | TRBV7-3 | . | TGTGCCAGCAGCTTACTCGGGAATTCCGGGGAGCTGTTTTTT | CASSLLGNSGELFF
TRBJ1-1 | . | TRBV7-9 | . | TGTGCCAGCAGCTTCCCCGCCCAGGGCGTGGGCACTGAAGCTTTCTTT | CASSFPAQGVGTEAFF
TRBJ1-1 | . | TRBV29-1 | . | TGCAGCGTCGCTGGGGGAAGGTACGCTTTCTTT | CSVAGGRYAFF
TRBJ2-3 | . | TRBV19 | TRBD1 | TGTGCCAGTAGAAGGGGGCGAGGTGAGGCTACAACAGATACGCAGTATTTT | CASRRGRGEATTDTQYF
TRBJ2-5 | . | TRBV13 | . | TGTGCCAGCAGCTTTACCCCGGGGGCGGGTAGAGAGACCCAGTACTTC | CASSFTPGAGRETQYF
TRBJ1-6 | . | TRBV4-1 | . | TGCGCCAGCAGCCACGGTAAATCAGGAAATTCACCCCTCCACTTT | CASSHGKSGNSPLHF
TRBJ1-1 | . | TRBV7-9 | . | TGTGCCAGCAGCTCAGACGGACCGATGAACACTGAAGCTTTCTTT | CASSSDGPMNTEAFF
TRBJ2-2 | once | TRBV12-3/TRBV12-4 | . | TGTGCCAGCGGGAGGTTGGACACCGGGGAGCTGTTTTTT | CASGRLDTGELFF
TRBJ1-2 | . | TRBV12-3/TRBV12-4 | . | TGTGCCAGCAGTTTAGGGGCCCTTGGTGGCTACACCTTC | CASSLGALGGYTF
TRBJ1-1 | . | TRBV3-1/TRBV3-2 | TRBD1 | TGTGCCAGCACCCAAGGGACAGCGGGTGGGACTGAAGCTTTCTTT | CASTQGTAGGTEAFF
TRBJ2-2 | . | TRBV4-2 | . | TGTGCCAGCAGCCAAGGTGGGGGGGAGCTGTTTTTT | CASSQGGGELFF
TRBJ1-1 | . | TRBV5-4 | . | TGTGCCAGCAGCTCCAGGACAGTGGGGAACACTGAAGCTTTCTTT | CASSSRTVGNTEAFF
TRBJ2-5 | . | TRBV12-5 | . | TGTGCTAGTGGAAATCTCCGGGACAACCCCTCCTGGTCCCAGTACTTC | CASGNLRDNPSWSQYF
TRBJ1-5 | . | TRBV6-2/TRBV6-3 | . | TGTGCCAGCAGTTACTCAGGGGAAAGGGGAAATCAGCCCCAGCATTTT | CASSYSGERGNQPQHF
TRBJ2-5 | . | TRBV19 | . | TGTGCCAGTAGTAGGGGGGGGACACAAGAGACCCAGTACTTC | CASSRGGTQETQYF
TRBJ2-6 | . | TRBV13 | . | TGTGCCAGCAGCTCCCGGGGCTCTGGGGCCAACGTCCTGACTTTC | CASSSRGSGANVLTF
TRBJ1-5 | few | TRBV5-6 | . | TGTGCCAGCAGCTTGCAACGGCTTAGCAATCAGCCCCAGCATTTT | CASSLQRLSNQPQHF
TRBJ1-2 | . | TRBV4-3 | . | TGCGCCAGCAGCCAAGGTGCGCAGGGTTCCCAATATGGCTACACCTTC | CASSQGAQGSQYGYTF
TRBJ1-5 | . | TRBV4-1 | . | TGCGCCAGCAGCCCCCGGGTGGCCCTTAGCAATCAGCCCCAGCATTTT | CASSPRVALSNQPQHF
TRBJ1-6 | . | TRBV6-2/TRBV6-3 | . | TGTGCCAGCAGTTACTCGAGTGGCAGACTTTCACCCCTCCACTTT | CASSYSSGRLSPLHF
TRBJ1-5 | . | TRBV25-1 | . | TGTGCCAGCAAGGGGAACTCATTAGTGCAGCCCCAGCATTTT | CASKGNSLVQPQHF
TRBJ1-4 | few | TRBV19 | . | TGTGCCAGGTCCGAAAAACTGTTTTTT | CARSEKLFF
TRBJ1-5 | . | TRBV6-5 | . | TGTGCCAGCAGGACGGATGGGGCTAGCAATCAGCCCCAGCATTTT | CASRTDGASNQPQHF
TRBJ1-1 | . | TRBV7-8 | . | TGTGCCAGCAGCCTACGGGAGGCGAGTTGGATGAACACTGAAGCTTTCTTT | CASSLREASWMNTEAFF
TRBJ2-3 | once | TRBV12-5 | . | TGTGCTAGTGGTTTGGCTAGTGTAAGCACAGATACGCAGTATTTT | CASGLASVSTDTQYF
TRBJ1-2 | . | TRBV4-1 | . | TGCGCCAGCAGCCAACTAAGCTGGGCGGATGGCTACACCTTC | CASSQLSWADGYTF